This is a list of T cell receptor beta chains from one sample in a study of blood T cell repertoires in COVID-19. The method was immunoSEQ multiplex PCR; TCRdb's version includes in-frame clones alone and lacks a portion of them. In the table there are around 100,000 clones, about 91% of which are singletons. The sequencing input was peripheral blood. These receptors came from a human donor in a cohort sampled during active COVID-19. CDR3s include the opening cysteine and the closing phenylalanine or tryptophan. Each record gives: J gene, clone size, D gene, V gene, CDR3 DNA, CDR3 protein. A D gene is named only where the DNA matches it firmly. The size field is filled for only some rows; it gives once, few, many or a size class.

>TRBJ2-1|-|-|TRBV9
TGTGCCAGCAGCGAATTCGACAGCGAGTACAATGAGCAGTTCTTC
CASSEFDSEYNEQFF
>TRBJ2-7|-|-|TRBV3-1/TRBV3-2
TGTGCCAGCAGTGTGGGGGAGGCGACATACGAGCAGTACTTC
CASSVGEATYEQYF
>TRBJ2-7|-|TRBD2|TRBV7-6
TGTGCCAGCAGCCCTAGACTAGCCTCCTACGAGCAGTACTTC
CASSPRLASYEQYF
>TRBJ1-2|-|-|TRBV29-1
TGCAGCGTTGAAGATGACAGGAGTAGGGGTCACTATGGCTACACCTTC
CSVEDDRSRGHYGYTF
>TRBJ2-3|-|-|TRBV30
TGTGCCTGGAGTGGGCCAGATACGCAGTATTTT
CAWSGPDTQYF
>TRBJ1-2|-|-|TRBV28
TGTGCCAGCAGCCTGACAGCCGGCGATGGCTACACCTTC
CASSLTAGDGYTF
>TRBJ2-2|-|-|TRBV4-3
TGCGCCAGCAGCCAAGATCTCGTCACTTCCACCGGGGAGCTGTTTTTT
CASSQDLVTSTGELFF
>TRBJ2-1|-|TRBD1|TRBV9
TGTGCCAGCAGCGCAAATCACAGGGGCAGGTACAATGAGCAGTTCTTC
CASSANHRGRYNEQFF
>TRBJ2-3|-|TRBD2|TRBV30
TGTGCCTGGAGTGTACGAAGGACTAGCGGGAGTATAGATACGCAGTATTTT
CAWSVRRTSGSIDTQYF
>TRBJ2-1|-|TRBD2|TRBV4-1
TGCGCCAGCAGCCAAGAGGGTACTAGCGGGGGCCCTGGATATGAGCAGTTCTTC
CASSQEGTSGGPGYEQFF
>TRBJ1-1|-|-|TRBV9
TGTGCCAGCAGCACTTCAAGATCTAACACTGAAGCTTTCTTT
CASSTSRSNTEAFF
>TRBJ2-5|-|TRBD2|TRBV19
TGTGCCAGTAGTATGTGGGGGAATGGCGGGAGAGAGGAGACCCAGTACTTC
CASSMWGNGGREETQYF
>TRBJ2-7|once|-|TRBV28
TGTGCCAGCAGTTCGGGACTTAAGACCTACGAGCAGTACTTC
CASSSGLKTYEQYF
>TRBJ2-1|-|-|TRBV24-1
TGTGCCACCGGGCGGGGCAATGAGCAGTTCTTC
CATGRGNEQFF
>TRBJ2-7|-|-|TRBV6-2/TRBV6-3
TGTGCCAGCAGTTGGGCCCCTAGCAGTACCTACGAGCAGTACTTC
CASSWAPSSTYEQYF
>TRBJ1-6|-|-|TRBV6-5
TGTGCCCGGTCCCAATTCGGGGAAAATAATTCACCCCTCCACTTT
CARSQFGENNSPLHF
>TRBJ2-1|-|TRBD2|TRBV27
TGTGCCAGCAGTTTTTACAGGTACTTGGCAGGTAGCGGGGGCTCCTACAATGAGCAGTTCTTC
CASSFYRYLAGSGGSYNEQFF
>TRBJ2-5|-|TRBD2|TRBV9
TGTGCCAGCAGCGCCTCCTCCTGGGCGGGGGTCCAGTACTTC
CASSASSWAGVQYF
>TRBJ2-5|-|-|TRBV7-9
TGTGCCAGCAGCTTACAGAGAAACAGGGCTCAAGAGACCCAGTACTTC
CASSLQRNRAQETQYF
>TRBJ2-1|few|-|TRBV9
TGTGCCAGCAGCCCTCCTGGCTCGACCTACAATGAGCAGTTCTTC
CASSPPGSTYNEQFF
>TRBJ1-2|-|-|TRBV2
TGTGCCAGCGGGGGCACAGGGATACAAGCCTTTGACTATGGCTACACCTTC
CASGGTGIQAFDYGYTF
>TRBJ1-2|-|-|TRBV21-1
TGTGCCAGCAGCAAAAAAAATCGGGAGCATGGCTACACCTTC
CASSKKNREHGYTF
>TRBJ1-1|-|-|TRBV7-2
TGTGCCAGCAGCTTATCCTCAGAGGGATGGACTGAAGCTTTCTTT
CASSLSSEGWTEAFF
>TRBJ2-7|once|-|TRBV7-6
TGTGCCAGCAGCTTAGGAGGGCTGGACGAGCAGTACTTC
CASSLGGLDEQYF
>TRBJ1-2|-|-|TRBV6-5
TGTGCCAGCAGTCCCAACCTCGCGGGAGCCTATGGCTACACCTTC
CASSPNLAGAYGYTF
>TRBJ2-5|-|TRBD2|TRBV3-1/TRBV3-2
TGTGCCAGCAGCCAAGGGGGCGGGCTAGCGGGGAACCAAGAGACCCAGTACTTC
CASSQGGGLAGNQETQYF
>TRBJ1-3|-|-|TRBV7-2
TGTGCCAGCAGCTCGACTCCTCTAGGGGGGGCAGGGGGAAACACCATATATTTT
CASSSTPLGGAGGNTIYF